This TCR beta chain originates from a study of OX40 agonist ivuxolimab in advanced cancers. Across the whole study: Patients were given ivuxolimab, an antibody that agonizes OX40 (CD134).

Germline values: CDR1 LNHDA, CDR2 SQIVND (reference sequence). The J segment lost 6 bases and the V segment lost 2 bases, leaving 4 bases of the junction unmatched. The CDR3 is made up of 15 amino acids. Worth noting for this clone: Its target is not known.

Overall study results and limits: Doses of 0.1 to 3.0 mg/kg were accompanied by clonal expansion of CD4+ and CD8+ blood T cells by week 6. Compared with others, partial responders at 0.1-3.0 mg/kg displayed clonal expansion among the lowest.

The data were produced by immunoSEQ multiplex PCR, yet TCRdb's version contains in-frame clones alone and is incomplete. The top ten clones hold about 1.8% of a sample with 45,000 to 65,000 clones, 85% to 90% of them seen once. Sequencing used CD4+ or CD8+ T cells sorted from blood, obtained in a trial of the OX40 agonist ivuxolimab. The chain has TRBV19 and TRBJ2-1, with 10 positions matching TRBD2. The clonotype comes from an adult with an advanced solid tumor such as melanoma, head and neck, liver or kidney cancer. In DNA, the CDR3 is TGTGCCAGTAGTATATCCACTAGCGGGATCAATGAGCAGTTCTTC. Translation gives CASSISTSGINEQFF.